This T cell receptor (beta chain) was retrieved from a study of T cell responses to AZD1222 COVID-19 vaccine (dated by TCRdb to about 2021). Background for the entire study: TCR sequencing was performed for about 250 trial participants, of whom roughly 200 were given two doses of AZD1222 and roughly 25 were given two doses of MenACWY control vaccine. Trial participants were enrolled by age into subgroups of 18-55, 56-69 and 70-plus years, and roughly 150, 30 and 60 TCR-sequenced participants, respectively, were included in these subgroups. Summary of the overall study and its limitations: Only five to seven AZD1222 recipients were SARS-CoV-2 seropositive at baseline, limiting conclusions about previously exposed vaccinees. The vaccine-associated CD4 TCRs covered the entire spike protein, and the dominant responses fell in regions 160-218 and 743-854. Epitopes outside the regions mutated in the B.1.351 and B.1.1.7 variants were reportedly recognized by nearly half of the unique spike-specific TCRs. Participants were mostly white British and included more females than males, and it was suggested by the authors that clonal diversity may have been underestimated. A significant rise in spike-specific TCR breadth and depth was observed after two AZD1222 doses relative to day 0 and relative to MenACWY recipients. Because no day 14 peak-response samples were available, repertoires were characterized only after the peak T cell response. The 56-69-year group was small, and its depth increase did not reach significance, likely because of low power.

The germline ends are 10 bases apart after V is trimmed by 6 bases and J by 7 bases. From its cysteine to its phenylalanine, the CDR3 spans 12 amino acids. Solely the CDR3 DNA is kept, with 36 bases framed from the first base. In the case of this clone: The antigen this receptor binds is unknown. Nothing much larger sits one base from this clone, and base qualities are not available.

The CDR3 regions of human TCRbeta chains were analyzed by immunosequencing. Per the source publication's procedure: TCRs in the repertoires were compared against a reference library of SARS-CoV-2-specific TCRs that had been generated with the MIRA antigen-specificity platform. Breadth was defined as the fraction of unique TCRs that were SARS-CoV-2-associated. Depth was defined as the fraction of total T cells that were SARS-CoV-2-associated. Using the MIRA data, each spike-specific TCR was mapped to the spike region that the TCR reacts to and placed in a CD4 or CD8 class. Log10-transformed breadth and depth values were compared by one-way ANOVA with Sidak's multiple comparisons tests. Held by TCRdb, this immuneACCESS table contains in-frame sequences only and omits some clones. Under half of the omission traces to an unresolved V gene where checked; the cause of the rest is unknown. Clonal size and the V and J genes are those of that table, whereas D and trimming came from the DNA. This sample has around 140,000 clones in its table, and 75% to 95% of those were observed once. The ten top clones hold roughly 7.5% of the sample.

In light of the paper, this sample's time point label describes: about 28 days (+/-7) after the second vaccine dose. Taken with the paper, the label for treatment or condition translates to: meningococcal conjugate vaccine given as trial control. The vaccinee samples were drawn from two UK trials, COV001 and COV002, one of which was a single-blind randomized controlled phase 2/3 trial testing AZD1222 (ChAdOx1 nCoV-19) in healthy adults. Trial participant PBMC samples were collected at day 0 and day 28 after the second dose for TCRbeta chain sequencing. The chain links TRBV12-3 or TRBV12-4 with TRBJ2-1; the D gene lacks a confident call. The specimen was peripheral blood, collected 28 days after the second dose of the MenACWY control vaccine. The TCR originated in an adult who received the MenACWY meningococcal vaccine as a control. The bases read TGTGCCAGCAGCTCCTCGGTAAATGAGCAGTTCTTC. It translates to CASSSSVNEQFF.